This record covers a single T cell receptor beta chain. This receptor's antigen is unknown. No per-base quality is available; no much larger clone lies one base away. This sample was included in a study of T cell responses to AZD1222 COVID-19 vaccine (dated by TCRdb to about 2021). With respect to the entire study: Because spike-specific TCR depth and breadth did not differ between the two schedules, AZD1222 recipients who got a second dose at roughly 4 weeks were pooled with those who got a second dose at roughly 12 weeks. Enrollment into the trials was organized by age into subgroups of 18-55, 56-69 and 70-plus years, and those subgroups contained about 160, 30 and 59 TCR-sequenced participants, respectively. A total of over 230 trial participants underwent TCR sequencing, of whom approximately 210 received two doses of AZD1222 and some 26 received two doses of the MenACWY control vaccine.

The CDR3 regions of human TCRbeta chains were analyzed by immunosequencing. Concerning the study's data processing: Repertoire TCRs were checked for matches against a reference library of SARS-CoV-2-specific TCRs that had been generated using the MIRA antigen-specificity platform. Breadth meant the fraction of unique TCRs that were SARS-CoV-2-associated, whereas depth meant the fraction of total T cells that were SARS-CoV-2-associated. Each spike-specific TCR was assigned to its reactive spike region and to a CD4 or CD8 class using the MIRA data. Log10-transformed breadth and depth values were compared by one-way ANOVA with Sidak's multiple comparisons tests. What TCRdb holds here is the immuneACCESS table cut down to in-frame rearrangements. Part of the clones is not present; checked against another copy, under half of the missing clones reflect an unresolved V gene, and the others are unexplained. V and J calls plus clone size are reproduced from that table; the DNA served to infer D and trimming. The sample table shows about 100,000 clones, and approximately 86% are seen once. 5.5% to 7% of the sample lies in the top ten.

The label giving this sample's time point can be read as: baseline before first vaccination. The vaccinee samples were drawn from two UK trials, COV001 and COV002, one of which was a single-blind randomized controlled phase 2/3 trial testing AZD1222 (ChAdOx1 nCoV-19) in healthy adults. For TCRbeta chain sequencing, PBMC samples were collected from trial participants at day 0 and at day 28 after the second dose. CDR1 LNHDA and CDR2 SQIVND are derived from the germline V gene (reference sequence). V is reduced by 5 bases and J by 1 base, leaving a spacing of 14 bases between them. The CDR3 goes from the cysteine to the phenylalanine over 15 residues. CDR3 DNA only is kept here, 45 bases in frame from base 1. Study-level results and caveats: Nearly half of unique spike-specific TCRs reportedly recognized epitopes outside regions mutated in the B.1.351 and B.1.1.7 variants. Conclusions about previously exposed vaccinees are limited because only a handful of AZD1222 recipients were SARS-CoV-2 seropositive at baseline. After two AZD1222 doses, both the breadth and the depth of spike-specific TCRs were significantly higher than at day 0 and than in MenACWY recipients. CD4 TCRs associated with the vaccine covered the entire spike protein, and the dominant responses were in regions 160-218 and 743-854. In the small 56-69-year group, the increase in depth fell short of significance, most likely because of low power. Participants were mostly white British, with more females than males. The authors suggested clonal diversity may have been underestimated. Because no samples from the day 14 peak response were available, repertoires could be characterized only after the peak T cell response.

The material was peripheral blood, obtained on day 0 of AZD1222 vaccination. The source of this sequence is an adult in good health. Recombination linked TRBV19 to TRBJ2-5, with a weak D call of TRBD2 (6 bases match). The DNA is as follows: TGTGCCAGTAGTCCCGGCCCCGGGGGCCAAGAGACCCAGTACTTC. Translation gives CASSPGPGGQETQYF.